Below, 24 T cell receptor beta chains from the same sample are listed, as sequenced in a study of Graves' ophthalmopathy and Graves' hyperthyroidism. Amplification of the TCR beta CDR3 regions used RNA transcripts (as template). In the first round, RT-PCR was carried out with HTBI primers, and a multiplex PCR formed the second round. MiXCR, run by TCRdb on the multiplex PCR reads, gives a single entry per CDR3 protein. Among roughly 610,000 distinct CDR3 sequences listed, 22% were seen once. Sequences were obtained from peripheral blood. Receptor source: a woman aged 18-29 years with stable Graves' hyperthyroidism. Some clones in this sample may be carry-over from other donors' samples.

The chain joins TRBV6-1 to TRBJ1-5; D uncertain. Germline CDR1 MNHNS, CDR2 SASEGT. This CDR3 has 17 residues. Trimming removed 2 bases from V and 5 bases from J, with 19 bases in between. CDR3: CASSEFGPSVRDQPQHF. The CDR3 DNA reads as TGTGCCAGCAGTGAATTCGGGCCCTCGGTGCGGGATCAGCCCCAGCATTTT.

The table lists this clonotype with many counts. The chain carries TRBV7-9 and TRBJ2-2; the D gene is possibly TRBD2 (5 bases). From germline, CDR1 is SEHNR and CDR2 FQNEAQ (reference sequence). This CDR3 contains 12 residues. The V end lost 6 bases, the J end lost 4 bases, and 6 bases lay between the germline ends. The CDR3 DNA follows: TGTGCCAGCAGAGCGGCCACCGGGGAGCTGTTTTTT. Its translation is CASRAATGELFF. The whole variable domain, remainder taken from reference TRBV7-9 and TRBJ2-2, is DTGVSQNPRHKITKRGQNVTFRCDPISEHNRLYWYRQTLGQGPEFLTYFQNEAQLEKSRLLSDRFSAERPKGSFSTLEIQRTEQGDSAMYLCASRAATGELFFGEGSRLTVL.

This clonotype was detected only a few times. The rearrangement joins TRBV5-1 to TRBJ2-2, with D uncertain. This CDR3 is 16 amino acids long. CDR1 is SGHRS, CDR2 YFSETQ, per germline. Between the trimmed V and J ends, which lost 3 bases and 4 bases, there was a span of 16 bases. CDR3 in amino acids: CASSSSDGLATGELFF. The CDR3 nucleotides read TGCGCCAGCAGCTCCTCGGACGGGTTGGCCACCGGGGAGCTGTTTTTT.

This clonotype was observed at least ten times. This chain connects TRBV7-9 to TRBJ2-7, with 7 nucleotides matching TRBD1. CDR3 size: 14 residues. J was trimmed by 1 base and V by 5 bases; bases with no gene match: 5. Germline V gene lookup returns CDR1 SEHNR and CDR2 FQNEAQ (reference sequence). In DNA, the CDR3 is TGTGCCAGCAGCGGCCGGGACAGATCCTACGAGCAGTACTTC. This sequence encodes CASSGRDRSYEQYF. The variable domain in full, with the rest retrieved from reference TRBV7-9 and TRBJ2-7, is DTGVSQNPRHKITKRGQNVTFRCDPISEHNRLYWYRQTLGQGPEFLTYFQNEAQLEKSRLLSDRFSAERPKGSFSTLEIQRTEQGDSAMYLCASSGRDRSYEQYFGPGTRLTVT.

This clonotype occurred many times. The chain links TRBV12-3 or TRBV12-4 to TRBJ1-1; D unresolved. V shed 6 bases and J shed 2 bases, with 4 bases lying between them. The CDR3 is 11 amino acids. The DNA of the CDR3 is TGTGCCAGCAGAATAAACACTGAAGCTTTCTTT. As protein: CASRINTEAFF.

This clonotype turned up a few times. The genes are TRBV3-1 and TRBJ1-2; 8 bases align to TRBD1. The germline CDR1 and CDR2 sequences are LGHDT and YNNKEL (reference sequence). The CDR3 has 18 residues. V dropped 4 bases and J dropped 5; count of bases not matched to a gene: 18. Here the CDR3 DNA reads TGTGCCAGCAGCCGGGGTGGCGGAACGGGACAGGTCGTGTATGGCTACACCTTC. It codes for CASSRGGGTGQVVYGYTF.

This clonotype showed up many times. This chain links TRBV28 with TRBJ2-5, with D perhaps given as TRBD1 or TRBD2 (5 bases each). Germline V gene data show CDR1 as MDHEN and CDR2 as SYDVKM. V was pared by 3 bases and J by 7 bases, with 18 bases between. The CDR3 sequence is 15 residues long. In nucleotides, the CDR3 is TGTGCCAGCAGTTTCCGAGGGACGATAACGATGACCCAGTACTTC. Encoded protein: CASSFRGTITMTQYF.

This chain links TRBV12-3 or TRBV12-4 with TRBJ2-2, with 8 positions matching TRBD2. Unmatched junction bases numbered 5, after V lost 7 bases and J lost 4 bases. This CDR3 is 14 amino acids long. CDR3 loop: CASKRGGGTGELFF. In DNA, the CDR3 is TGTGCCAGCAAACGGGGGGGTGGCACCGGGGAGCTGTTTTTT.

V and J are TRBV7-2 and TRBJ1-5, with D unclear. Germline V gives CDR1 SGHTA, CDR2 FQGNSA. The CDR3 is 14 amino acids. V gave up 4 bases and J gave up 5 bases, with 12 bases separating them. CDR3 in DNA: TGTGCCAGCAGCTACATTGGAGCGGATCAGCCCCAGCATTTT. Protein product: CASSYIGADQPQHF.

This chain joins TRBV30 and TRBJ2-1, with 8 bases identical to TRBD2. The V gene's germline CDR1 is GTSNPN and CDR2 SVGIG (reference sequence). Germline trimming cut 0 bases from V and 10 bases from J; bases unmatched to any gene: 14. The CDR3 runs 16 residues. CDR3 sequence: CAWSVPGGGLSWEQFF. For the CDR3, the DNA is TGTGCCTGGAGTGTACCGGGCGGGGGGCTTTCTTGGGAGCAGTTCTTC. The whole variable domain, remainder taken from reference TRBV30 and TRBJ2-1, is SQTIHQWPATLVQPVGSPLSLECTVEGTSNPNLYWYRQAAGRGLQLLFYSVGIGQISSEVPQNLSASRPQDRQFILSSKKLLLSDSGFYLCAWSVPGGGLSWEQFFGPGTRLTVL.

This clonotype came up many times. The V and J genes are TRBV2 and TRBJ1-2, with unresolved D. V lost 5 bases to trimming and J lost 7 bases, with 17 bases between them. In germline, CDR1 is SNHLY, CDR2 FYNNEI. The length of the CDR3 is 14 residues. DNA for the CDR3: TGTGCCAGCAGTTACCTGACAAAGGTTGGTGGCTACACCTTC. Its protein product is CASSYLTKVGGYTF.

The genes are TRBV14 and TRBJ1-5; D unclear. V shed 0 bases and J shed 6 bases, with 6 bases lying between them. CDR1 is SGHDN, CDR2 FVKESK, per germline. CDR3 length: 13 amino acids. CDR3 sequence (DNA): TGTGCCAGCAGCCAAGATCTGGTTCAGCCCCAGCATTTT. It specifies CASSQDLVQPQHF.

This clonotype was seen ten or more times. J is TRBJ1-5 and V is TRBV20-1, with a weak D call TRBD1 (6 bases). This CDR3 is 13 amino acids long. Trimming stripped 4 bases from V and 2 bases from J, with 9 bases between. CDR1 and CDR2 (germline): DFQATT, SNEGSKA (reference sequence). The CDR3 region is CSATGEGNQPQHF. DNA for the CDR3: TGCAGTGCTACAGGGGAGGGCAATCAGCCCCAGCATTTT.

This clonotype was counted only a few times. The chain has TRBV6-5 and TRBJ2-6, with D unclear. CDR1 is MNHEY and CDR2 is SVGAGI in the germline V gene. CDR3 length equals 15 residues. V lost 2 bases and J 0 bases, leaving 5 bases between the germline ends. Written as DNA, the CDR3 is TGTGCCAGCAGTTACGCGTCCTCTGGGGCCAACGTCCTGACTTTC. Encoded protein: CASSYASSGANVLTF.

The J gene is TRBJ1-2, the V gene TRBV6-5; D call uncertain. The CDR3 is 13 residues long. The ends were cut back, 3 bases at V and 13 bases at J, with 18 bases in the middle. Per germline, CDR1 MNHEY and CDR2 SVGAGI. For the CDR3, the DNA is TGTGCCAGCAGTTATGACGGATCCCCGGTCTCCACCTTC. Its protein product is CASSYDGSPVSTF.

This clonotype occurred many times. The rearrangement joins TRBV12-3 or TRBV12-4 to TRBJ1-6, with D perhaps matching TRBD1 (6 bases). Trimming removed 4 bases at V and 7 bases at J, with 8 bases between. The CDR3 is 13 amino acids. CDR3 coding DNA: TGTGCCAGCAGTTACAGGGAAAATTCACCCCTCCACTTT. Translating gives CASSYRENSPLHF.

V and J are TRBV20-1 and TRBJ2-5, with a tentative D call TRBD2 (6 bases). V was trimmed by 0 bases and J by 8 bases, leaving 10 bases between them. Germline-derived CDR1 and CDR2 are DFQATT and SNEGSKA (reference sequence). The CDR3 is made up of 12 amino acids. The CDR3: CSAREEGGTQYF. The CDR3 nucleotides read TGCAGTGCTAGAGAGGAGGGCGGAACCCAGTACTTC.

CDR3 DNA: TGTGCCAGCAGTTTAGTCGGCAAAAACATTCAGTACTTC. It encodes CASSLVGKNIQYF. The rearrangement links TRBV12-3 or TRBV12-4 to TRBJ2-4; D is ambiguous. V shed 1 base and J shed 3 bases, with 4 bases lying between them. CDR3 length: 13 amino acids.

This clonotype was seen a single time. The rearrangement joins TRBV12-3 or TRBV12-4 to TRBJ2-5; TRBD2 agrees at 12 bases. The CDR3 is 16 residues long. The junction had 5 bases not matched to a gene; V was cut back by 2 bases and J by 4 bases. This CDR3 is CASSLPSGRAGETQYF. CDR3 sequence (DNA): TGTGCCAGCAGTTTACCTAGCGGGAGGGCCGGAGAGACCCAGTACTTC.

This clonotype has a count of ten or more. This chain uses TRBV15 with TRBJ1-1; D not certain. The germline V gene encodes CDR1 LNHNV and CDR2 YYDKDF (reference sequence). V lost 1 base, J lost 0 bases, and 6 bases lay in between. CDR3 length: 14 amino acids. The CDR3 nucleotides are TGTGCCACCAGCAGAGGACCCCTGAACACTGAAGCTTTCTTT. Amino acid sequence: CATSRGPLNTEAFF.

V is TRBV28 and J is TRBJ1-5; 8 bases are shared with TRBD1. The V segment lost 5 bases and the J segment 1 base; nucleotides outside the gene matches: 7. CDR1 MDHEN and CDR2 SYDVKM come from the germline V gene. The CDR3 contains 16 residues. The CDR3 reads CASSRPGTGSNQPQHF. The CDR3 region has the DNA TGTGCCAGCAGTAGACCGGGGACAGGAAGCAATCAGCCCCAGCATTTT.

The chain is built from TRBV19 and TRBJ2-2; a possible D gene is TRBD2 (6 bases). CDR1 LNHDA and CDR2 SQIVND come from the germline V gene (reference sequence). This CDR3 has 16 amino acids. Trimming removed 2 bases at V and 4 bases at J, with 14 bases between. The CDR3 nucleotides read TGTGCCAGTAGTATACAGGAGGGTCCGGGCACCGGGGAGCTGTTTTTT. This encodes CASSIQEGPGTGELFF.

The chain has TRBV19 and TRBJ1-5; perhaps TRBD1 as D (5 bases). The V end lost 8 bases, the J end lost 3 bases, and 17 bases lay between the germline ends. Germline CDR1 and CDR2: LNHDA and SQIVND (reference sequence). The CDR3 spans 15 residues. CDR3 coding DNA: TGTGCCAGTGGTCAAAAGGGACGGATCAATCAGCCCCAGCATTTT. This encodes CASGQKGRINQPQHF.

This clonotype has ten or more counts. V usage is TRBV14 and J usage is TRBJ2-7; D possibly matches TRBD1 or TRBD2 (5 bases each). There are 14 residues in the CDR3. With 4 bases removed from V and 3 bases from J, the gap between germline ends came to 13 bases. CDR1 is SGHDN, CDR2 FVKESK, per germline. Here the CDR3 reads CASSREIGGYEQYF. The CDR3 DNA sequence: TGTGCCAGCAGCCGAGAAATTGGGGGCTACGAGCAGTACTTC.